The source of this T cell receptor beta chain is a study of T cell responses to AZD1222 COVID-19 vaccine (dated by TCRdb to the early 2020s). In terms of the full investigation: AZD1222 recipients whose second dose came at about 4 weeks and those whose second dose came at about 12 weeks were combined into one group, since spike-specific TCR depth and breadth did not differ between the two schedules. A total of 233 trial participants underwent TCR sequencing, of whom some 200 had received two doses of AZD1222 and roughly 26 had received two doses of the MenACWY control vaccine. Trial participants were enrolled by age into 18-55, 56-69 and 70-plus year subgroups, with roughly 160, 29 and 62 TCR-sequenced participants respectively.

This specimen's time point label, per the study, means: baseline before first vaccination. Samples from vaccinated people were obtained from the UK trials COV001 and COV002, which included a single-blind randomized controlled phase 2/3 trial of AZD1222 (ChAdOx1 nCoV-19) in healthy adults. Trial participant PBMC samples were collected at day 0 and day 28 after the second dose for TCRbeta chain sequencing. Concerning this clone itself: Its antigen is not yet known. Per-base quality was not reported, and no clone a single base away is much larger than it.

The CDR3 regions of human TCRbeta chains were subjected to immunosequencing. In the paper's pipeline: Repertoire TCRs were matched against a reference library of SARS-CoV-2-specific TCRs generated with the MIRA antigen-specificity platform. Breadth was defined as the fraction of unique TCRs that were SARS-CoV-2-associated, and depth was defined as the fraction of total T cells that were SARS-CoV-2-associated. Using the MIRA data, every spike-specific TCR was mapped to the spike region that the TCR reacted to and assigned to either a CD4 or a CD8 class. Log10-transformed breadth and depth values were compared by one-way ANOVA with Sidak's multiple comparisons tests. TCRdb took over this immuneACCESS table, retaining in-frame rearrangements with V and J assigned. Such tables are incomplete; in checked studies, under half of the missing clones stem from an unresolved V gene, and the remainder is unexplained. The D gene and trimming were derived from the DNA, and the V and J assignments and clone size from that table. In all, the sample holds 100,000 to 150,000 clones, and 80% to 95% of those were seen once. The top ten clonotypes cover over 0.95% of the sample.

What the research found in general, with its limitations: Reportedly, almost half of the unique spike-specific TCRs recognized epitopes lying outside the regions that are mutated in the B.1.351 and B.1.1.7 variants. In the small 56-69-year group, the increase in depth fell short of significance, most likely because of low power. Vaccine-associated CD4 TCRs spanned the whole spike protein, with dominant responses in regions 160-218 and 743-854. After two AZD1222 doses, both the breadth and the depth of spike-specific TCRs were significantly higher than at day 0 and than in MenACWY recipients. Conclusions about previously exposed vaccinees are limited because only six or seven AZD1222 recipients were SARS-CoV-2 seropositive at baseline. Participants were mostly white British and included more females than males, and it was suggested by the authors that clonal diversity may have been underestimated. Because no day 14 peak-response samples were available, the repertoires could be characterized only after the peak T cell response.

In the germline V gene (reference sequence), CDR1 corresponds to GTSNPN and CDR2 to SVGIG. Trimming takes 8 bases from V and 5 bases from J, and the germline ends sit 16 bases apart. Measured from the cysteine to the phenylalanine, the CDR3 is 13 residues long. Only CDR3 DNA remains: 39 bases, in frame from the first base. The sequence joins TRBV30 to TRBJ1-5; perhaps TRBD1 is the D gene, with 5 bases matching. This clonotype originated in an adult in good health. Sequenced material: peripheral blood, taken on day 0 of AZD1222 vaccination. The bases read TGTGCCGTGACACCGGGGCCCTATCAGCCCCAGCATTTT. Its coded protein is CAVTPGPYQPQHF.